A selection of T cell receptor beta chains follows, all from one sample in a study of PD-L1 blockade in urothelial cancer. The protocol was immunoSEQ multiplex PCR, while the TCRdb copy is restricted to in-frame clones and leaves out a portion. This sample yields fewer than 45,000 clones, of which approximately 91% are seen a single time; about 25% belongs to the top ten. This sample comprised PBMCs, obtained around atezolizumab (anti-PD-L1) treatment. The receptor source for this set is a donor at least 40 years old with urothelial cancer. The CDR3 runs from the conserved cysteine through the conserved F or W.

TRBV18	TRBJ2-5	CASSPLAGSDQETQYF
TRBV18	TRBJ1-3	CASSPSRDSLGALGNTIYF
TRBV13	TRBJ1-2	CASSLGHRASEYGYTF
TRBV25-1	TRBJ2-7	CASSTGGLQGAYEQYF
TRBV4-3	TRBJ2-1	CASSQDRGPEQFF
TRBV4-3	TRBJ1-1	CASSTGTWQNTEAFF
TRBV27	TRBJ1-1	CASVPARGKGTEAFF
TRBV11-2	TRBJ2-7	CASLEQYF
TRBV15	TRBJ2-3	CATSRGGGSRYTDTQYF
TRBV28	TRBJ1-5	CASSTGLQPQHF
TRBV18	TRBJ1-5	CASSRQGNQPQHF
TRBV7-2	TRBJ1-4	CASSLHRATNEKLFF
TRBV11-1	TRBJ2-1	CASVLELGFSGSRNEQFF
TRBV5-4	TRBJ2-5	CASSAWDSRETQYF
TRBV6-1	TRBJ2-2	CASRVQRQNTGELFF
TRBV10-3	TRBJ2-1	CAISESIYSRQFF
TRBV6-5	TRBJ2-1	CASSSGSPYNEQFF
TRBV7-9	TRBJ2-5	CASSPGTSQYF
TRBV18	TRBJ2-7	CASSPRGTKGYEQYF
TRBV7-2	TRBJ1-1	CASSLVGRANTEAFF
TRBV15	TRBJ2-7	CATRAGWGEGRSEQYF
TRBV6-5	TRBJ2-2	CASSYSPGSNTGELFF
TRBV25-1	TRBJ1-1	CASSKGAGNTEAFF
TRBV19	TRBJ1-5	CASSIRGIVGQPQHF
TRBV7-2	TRBJ2-3	CASSFWGQGVDTQYF
TRBV28	TRBJ2-5	CASSRPQGMGETQYF
TRBV19	TRBJ2-1	CASSILAGGWNEQFF
TRBV19	TRBJ2-7	CASSISLAGEGYEQYF
TRBV7-9	TRBJ2-2	CASSPRTANTGELFF
TRBV7-8	TRBJ2-7	CASSLAFGGRPLEQYF
TRBV27	TRBJ1-1	CASRPWGRAEAFF
TRBV18	TRBJ2-3	CASSPAASRSADTQYF
TRBV5-1	TRBJ1-2	CASSPTPRQGGNYGYTF
TRBV28	TRBJ2-1	CASSGTSGLAEQFF
TRBV10-3	TRBJ1-2	CAISLQGARLYGYTF
TRBV19	TRBJ1-2	CASSSLSPGQGRLNYGYTF
TRBV5-1	TRBJ2-5	CASSRTSGKETQYF
TRBV5-1	TRBJ1-1	CATMAGNRGGEAFF
TRBV2	TRBJ2-3	CASSVRLAGRTDTQYF
TRBV7-2	TRBJ2-7	CASSSATSGRGQYF
TRBV5-5	TRBJ2-5	CASSLAGAGGRETQYF
TRBV11-2	TRBJ2-1	CASSSAGSPRHEQFF
TRBV9	TRBJ2-3	CASSAGGTSGSWDTQYF
TRBV7-9	TRBJ1-2	CASSSGGYGYTF
TRBV6-1	TRBJ2-5	CASSEGGRGGGETQYF
TRBV7-2	TRBJ2-5	CASSTRGQETQYF
TRBV18	TRBJ2-1	CASSPGMGQLYNEQFF
TRBV19	TRBJ2-2	CASSRTGQTNTGELFF